The clone carrying this TCR beta chain has a single count. Its target is unknown. The data belong to a study of cytomegalovirus exposure and HLA in healthy donors. Looked up from germline, CDR1 is SGHVS and CDR2 is FNYEAQ. CDR3 size: 15 residues. V was clipped by 4 bases and J by 4 bases; unmatched bases: 8. PCR amplification relied on 60 Vbeta primers (plus 13 Jbeta primers). Assay: immunoSEQ multiplex PCR; the TCRdb copy retains only in-frame clones and omits some. The table lists 190,000 or so clones, 82% of them singletons. The study, taken as a whole, reports: Among donors in an Asian-associated ancestry cluster, a later analysis reportedly found fewer N-insertions than the approximately 700-donor mean.

The gene calls are TRBV7-6 and TRBJ2-3; TRBD1 agrees at 7 bases. The clonotype was recovered from a boy aged 2 to 9 in good health and CMV-seronegative. The sample taken for sequencing was PBMCs. CDR3 bases: TGTGCCAGCAGCTCCCTCCGACAGGGAGCAGATACGCAGTATTTT. Its protein product is CASSSLRQGADTQYF.